This T cell receptor (beta chain) was obtained from a study of blood T cell repertoires in COVID-19. Trimming took 7 bases from V and 1 from J, leaving 12 bases between them. This CDR3 comprises 14 residues. Germline V gene data show CDR1 as KGHDR and CDR2 as SFDVKD. Produced via immunoSEQ multiplex PCR; TCRdb's table is partial and in-frame only. This table has hundreds of thousands of clones, 80% to 90% appearing once. This TCR derives from a man aged 40-50 years with acute or convalescent COVID-19. Sequenced input: peripheral blood. The chain recombines TRBV24-1 with TRBJ1-1; the D gene is possibly TRBD1 (6 bases). DNA for the CDR3: TGTGCCACCAGCCGGGACAAAACGAACACTGAAGCTTTCTTT. This encodes CATSRDKTNTEAFF.